These T cell receptor beta chains were read from a single sample in a study of blood T cell repertoires in COVID-19. Data came from immunoSEQ multiplex PCR; TCRdb stores just in-frame clones and leaves some out. Of 150,000 or so clones in the sample, around 91% were seen once. Sequencing was done on a sample of peripheral blood. These receptors all stem from a man between 18 and 35 years old with COVID-19, enrolled during active disease. CDR3s include the opening cysteine and the closing phenylalanine or tryptophan. The D gene is left open where the match is weak.

D gene: -; J gene: TRBJ1-1; V gene: TRBV9; CDR3 protein: CASSGLLNTEAFF
D gene: TRBD1; J gene: TRBJ1-5; V gene: TRBV28; CDR3 protein: CAGGRGHQPQHF
D gene: -; J gene: TRBJ1-2; V gene: TRBV2; CDR3 protein: CASRQGIYYGYTF
D gene: TRBD2; J gene: TRBJ2-1; V gene: TRBV3-1/TRBV3-2; CDR3 protein: CASSNSSGSSYNEQFF
D gene: TRBD1; J gene: TRBJ2-7; V gene: TRBV27; CDR3 protein: CASLAGTGGGNEQYF
D gene: -; J gene: TRBJ2-7; V gene: TRBV5-1; CDR3 protein: CASSSRLGTALYEQYF
D gene: TRBD1; J gene: TRBJ2-6; V gene: TRBV7-6; CDR3 protein: CASSFNANPGQAISGANVLTF
D gene: TRBD1; J gene: TRBJ1-5; V gene: TRBV28; CDR3 protein: CASSFNRQGHGRDQPQHF
D gene: TRBD1; J gene: TRBJ2-3; V gene: TRBV18; CDR3 protein: CASSLAGTGGPDTQYF
D gene: -; J gene: TRBJ2-7; V gene: TRBV19; CDR3 protein: CASSIGLTGRSYEQYF
D gene: -; J gene: TRBJ2-5; V gene: TRBV20-1; CDR3 protein: CSASSGEYQETQYF
D gene: TRBD1; J gene: TRBJ1-6; V gene: TRBV7-9; CDR3 protein: CASSPGQGNSPLHF
D gene: -; J gene: TRBJ2-1; V gene: TRBV19; CDR3 protein: CASSPPDRYLREQFF
D gene: -; J gene: TRBJ2-1; V gene: TRBV9; CDR3 protein: CASSVGGRYNEQFF
D gene: -; J gene: TRBJ1-4; V gene: TRBV12-3/TRBV12-4; CDR3 protein: CASRPDSNEKLLF
D gene: TRBD2; J gene: TRBJ2-1; V gene: TRBV27; CDR3 protein: CASSLAVYNEQFF
D gene: -; J gene: TRBJ1-1; V gene: TRBV6-2/TRBV6-3; CDR3 protein: CASSSAGMRTEAFF
D gene: -; J gene: TRBJ1-6; V gene: TRBV20-1; CDR3 protein: CSASGQRSSPLHF
D gene: -; J gene: TRBJ1-4; V gene: TRBV2; CDR3 protein: CASRGDREKLLF
D gene: -; J gene: TRBJ2-1; V gene: TRBV4-1; CDR3 protein: CASSQPRNEQFF
D gene: -; J gene: TRBJ1-5; V gene: TRBV28; CDR3 protein: CASSFIVSNQPQHF
D gene: -; J gene: TRBJ1-2; V gene: TRBV11-2; CDR3 protein: CASSLGQGHGYTF
D gene: TRBD1; J gene: TRBJ1-2; V gene: TRBV3-1/TRBV3-2; CDR3 protein: CASSQKTGGHGYTF
D gene: -; J gene: TRBJ2-3; V gene: TRBV5-8; CDR3 protein: CASSFVGGWTDTQYF
D gene: -; J gene: TRBJ2-1; V gene: TRBV7-3; CDR3 protein: CASSLSGGSREFF
D gene: TRBD1; J gene: TRBJ1-1; V gene: TRBV6-4; CDR3 protein: CASSEDRDGMFFVQNTEAFF
D gene: TRBD1; J gene: TRBJ2-7; V gene: TRBV11-2; CDR3 protein: CASSSYRGGYEQYF
D gene: TRBD2; J gene: TRBJ2-3; V gene: TRBV10-3; CDR3 protein: CAISGAREGTDTQYF
D gene: -; J gene: TRBJ2-3; V gene: TRBV30; CDR3 protein: CAWGNRVFTDTQYF
D gene: -; J gene: TRBJ2-1; V gene: TRBV7-9; CDR3 protein: CASSLGTSGLEQFF
D gene: -; J gene: TRBJ2-1; V gene: TRBV27; CDR3 protein: CASSLFGEAGHREQFF
D gene: -; J gene: TRBJ1-5; V gene: TRBV18; CDR3 protein: CASSPRSDNQPQHF
D gene: -; J gene: TRBJ2-7; V gene: TRBV11-3; CDR3 protein: CASSRPTRAGTNYEQYF
D gene: -; J gene: TRBJ1-5; V gene: TRBV2; CDR3 protein: CASTRGLGNQPQHF
D gene: TRBD2; J gene: TRBJ2-1; V gene: TRBV30; CDR3 protein: CAWSGLAINNEQFF
D gene: TRBD1; J gene: TRBJ1-4; V gene: TRBV6-6; CDR3 protein: CASSYSDKTGSGLLF
D gene: TRBD2; J gene: TRBJ2-1; V gene: TRBV5-1; CDR3 protein: CASSPTSGGLYNEQFF
D gene: -; J gene: TRBJ1-1; V gene: TRBV27; CDR3 protein: CASLRVSGKGYTEAFF
D gene: TRBD2; J gene: TRBJ2-5; V gene: TRBV7-7; CDR3 protein: CASSLARTSGKETQYF
D gene: TRBD2; J gene: TRBJ2-3; V gene: TRBV7-2; CDR3 protein: CASSLLAGGTDTQYF
D gene: -; J gene: TRBJ1-5; V gene: TRBV2; CDR3 protein: CASGGSQPQHF
D gene: -; J gene: TRBJ2-1; V gene: TRBV11-3; CDR3 protein: CASSPGYPREQFF
D gene: TRBD1; J gene: TRBJ1-2; V gene: TRBV27; CDR3 protein: CASSSGQGVYGYTF
D gene: TRBD2; J gene: TRBJ2-7; V gene: TRBV10-3; CDR3 protein: CAISEAGGSRLYF
D gene: -; J gene: TRBJ2-3; V gene: TRBV19; CDR3 protein: CASSSYPGTDTQYF
D gene: -; J gene: TRBJ1-1; V gene: TRBV11-2; CDR3 protein: CASSLDLRVLAFF
D gene: TRBD1; J gene: TRBJ1-4; V gene: TRBV9; CDR3 protein: CASSAGQGWEKLFF
D gene: -; J gene: TRBJ1-3; V gene: TRBV6-2/TRBV6-3; CDR3 protein: CASSYSRASGNTIYF
D gene: TRBD2; J gene: TRBJ2-1; V gene: TRBV6-2/TRBV6-3; CDR3 protein: CASSSGEGSYNEQFF
D gene: TRBD2; J gene: TRBJ2-1; V gene: TRBV7-9; CDR3 protein: CASSDRTSGRYNEQFF
D gene: -; J gene: TRBJ2-7; V gene: TRBV15; CDR3 protein: CATSGGQASYEQYF
D gene: TRBD2; J gene: TRBJ2-1; V gene: TRBV24-1; CDR3 protein: CATSDFGGRQFF
D gene: TRBD1; J gene: TRBJ1-2; V gene: TRBV19; CDR3 protein: CASSDRGQGYTF
D gene: TRBD1; J gene: TRBJ2-2; V gene: TRBV4-3; CDR3 protein: CASSQSGTDNTGELFF
D gene: -; J gene: TRBJ2-1; V gene: TRBV15; CDR3 protein: CATSRGLASDEQFF
D gene: -; J gene: TRBJ2-7; V gene: TRBV28; CDR3 protein: CASSQGVSRGREQYF
D gene: -; J gene: TRBJ2-7; V gene: TRBV7-9; CDR3 protein: CASSLGLGDYEQYF
D gene: -; J gene: TRBJ2-1; V gene: TRBV7-2; CDR3 protein: CASSPRPPTRSSYNEQFF
D gene: -; J gene: TRBJ2-7; V gene: TRBV28; CDR3 protein: CASSSSGTLIYEQYF